These T cell receptor beta chains were read from a single sample in a study of OX40 agonist ivuxolimab in advanced cancers. The method was immunoSEQ multiplex PCR; TCRdb's version includes in-frame clones alone and lacks a portion of them. The sample lists over 35,000 clones, 82% occurring once. The material was CD4+ or CD8+ T cells sorted from blood, obtained in a trial of the OX40 agonist ivuxolimab. Receptors originate from an adult with an advanced solid tumor such as melanoma, head and neck, liver or kidney cancer. Each CDR3 is given with its conserved first and last residue. Fields, in order: J gene, V gene, clone size, D gene, CDR3 DNA, CDR3 protein. D genes are given only for firm matches. The listing skips clone size in some rows; elsewhere it reads once, few, many or a size class.

J gene: TRBJ2-1; V gene: TRBV29-1; clone size: NA; D gene: NA; CDR3 DNA: TGCAGCGTTTTCAGTTTCACCCGGACAGAGCACAATGAGCAGTTCTTC; CDR3 protein: CSVFSFTRTEHNEQFF
J gene: TRBJ1-2; V gene: TRBV14; clone size: few; D gene: NA; CDR3 DNA: TGTGCCAGCAGCCCGGGGTATAGGTATGGCTACACCTTC; CDR3 protein: CASSPGYRYGYTF
J gene: TRBJ2-2; V gene: TRBV4-3; clone size: NA; D gene: NA; CDR3 DNA: TGCGCCAGCAGCCAAGATTCAGCGATGAACACCGGGGAGCTGTTTTTT; CDR3 protein: CASSQDSAMNTGELFF
J gene: TRBJ2-2; V gene: TRBV18; clone size: NA; D gene: NA; CDR3 DNA: TGTGCCAGCTCACCACACAAGGCCGGGGAGCTGTTTTTT; CDR3 protein: CASSPHKAGELFF
J gene: TRBJ2-7; V gene: TRBV9; clone size: once; D gene: TRBD2; CDR3 DNA: TGTGCCAGCAGCCCCGGGACTAGGGCCTACGAGCAGTACTTC; CDR3 protein: CASSPGTRAYEQYF
J gene: TRBJ2-3; V gene: TRBV4-3; clone size: once; D gene: TRBD1; CDR3 DNA: TGCGCCAGCAGCCAAGAATCGGCAGGGGGCCCAGATACGCAGTATTTT; CDR3 protein: CASSQESAGGPDTQYF
J gene: TRBJ1-1; V gene: TRBV28; clone size: NA; D gene: TRBD1; CDR3 DNA: TGTGCCAGCAGTTTATGGGACAGGGAGGGGTCAGCTTTCTTT; CDR3 protein: CASSLWDREGSAFF
J gene: TRBJ1-1; V gene: TRBV23-1; clone size: NA; D gene: NA; CDR3 DNA: TGCGCCAGCAGGTCAGGGAACACTGAAGCTTTCTTT; CDR3 protein: CASRSGNTEAFF
J gene: TRBJ2-7; V gene: TRBV5-1; clone size: NA; D gene: TRBD1; CDR3 DNA: TGCGCCAGCAGCTCGGGACAGGGGTTTTCCTACGAGCAGTACTTC; CDR3 protein: CASSSGQGFSYEQYF
J gene: TRBJ2-7; V gene: TRBV7-2; clone size: NA; D gene: TRBD1; CDR3 DNA: TGTGCCAGCAGCGTCAGGACAGGGGAAACCTACGAGCAGTACTTC; CDR3 protein: CASSVRTGETYEQYF
J gene: TRBJ2-7; V gene: TRBV4-2; clone size: NA; D gene: TRBD2; CDR3 DNA: TGTGCCAGCAGCGACAGACTAGCGGGGATCTACGAGCAGTACTTC; CDR3 protein: CASSDRLAGIYEQYF
J gene: TRBJ1-5; V gene: TRBV5-4; clone size: NA; D gene: NA; CDR3 DNA: TGTGCCAGCAGCCAGTTTGGCAATCAGCCCCAGCATTTT; CDR3 protein: CASSQFGNQPQHF
J gene: TRBJ2-3; V gene: TRBV9; clone size: NA; D gene: NA; CDR3 DNA: TGTGCCAGCAGCCCCACCCTTGGAACGCAGTATTTT; CDR3 protein: CASSPTLGTQYF
J gene: TRBJ2-1; V gene: TRBV4-1; clone size: NA; D gene: NA; CDR3 DNA: TGCGCCAGCAGCGCCGGGGCGGCCTCCTACAATGAGCAGTTCTTC; CDR3 protein: CASSAGAASYNEQFF
J gene: TRBJ2-7; V gene: TRBV11-3; clone size: once; D gene: TRBD2; CDR3 DNA: TGTGCCAGCAGCCCTAGCGGGCAAACGACCTACGAGCAGTACTTC; CDR3 protein: CASSPSGQTTYEQYF
J gene: TRBJ1-1; V gene: TRBV7-2; clone size: NA; D gene: NA; CDR3 DNA: TGTGCCAGCAGCCGCGAGCAGCAAGCTTTCTTT; CDR3 protein: CASSREQQAFF
J gene: TRBJ1-5; V gene: TRBV27; clone size: once; D gene: TRBD1; CDR3 DNA: TGTGCCAGCAAAACAGGGGTTCAGCCCCAGCATTTT; CDR3 protein: CASKTGVQPQHF
J gene: TRBJ1-4; V gene: TRBV7-8; clone size: NA; D gene: TRBD1; CDR3 DNA: TGTGCCAGCAGCGTAAGGCAGGGGGGAAATGAAAAACTGTTTTTT; CDR3 protein: CASSVRQGGNEKLFF
J gene: TRBJ2-7; V gene: TRBV4-3; clone size: NA; D gene: NA; CDR3 DNA: TGCGCCAGCAGCCAAGCACTAGTGTACGAGCAGTACTTC; CDR3 protein: CASSQALVYEQYF
J gene: TRBJ1-1; V gene: TRBV7-2; clone size: NA; D gene: NA; CDR3 DNA: TGTGCCAGCAGCTTTCCCATCATGAACACTGAAGCTTTCTTT; CDR3 protein: CASSFPIMNTEAFF
J gene: TRBJ2-7; V gene: TRBV7-2; clone size: once; D gene: NA; CDR3 DNA: TGTGCCAGCAGCAAACAGGGTGGAGGGTACGAGCAGTACTTC; CDR3 protein: CASSKQGGGYEQYF
J gene: TRBJ2-7; V gene: TRBV28; clone size: NA; D gene: NA; CDR3 DNA: TGTGCCAGCAGTTTGGAGGTTTTGGCCTACGAGCAGTACTTC; CDR3 protein: CASSLEVLAYEQYF
J gene: TRBJ2-3; V gene: TRBV7-2; clone size: NA; D gene: TRBD2; CDR3 DNA: TGTGCCAGCACCCTAGCGGGGGTGACAGATACGCAGTATTTT; CDR3 protein: CASTLAGVTDTQYF
J gene: TRBJ2-5; V gene: TRBV14; clone size: NA; D gene: TRBD2; CDR3 DNA: TGTGCCAGCAGCCCCACTTCTGGGGGGGTAGGGGAGACCCAGTACTTC; CDR3 protein: CASSPTSGGVGETQYF
J gene: TRBJ1-3; V gene: TRBV7-6; clone size: NA; D gene: NA; CDR3 DNA: TGTGCCAGCAGCTTAGACGGGACGACTGGAAACACCATATATTTT; CDR3 protein: CASSLDGTTGNTIYF
J gene: TRBJ2-7; V gene: TRBV7-8; clone size: NA; D gene: NA; CDR3 DNA: TGTGCCAGCAGCTTAGCGGCCTACGAGCAGTACTTC; CDR3 protein: CASSLAAYEQYF
J gene: TRBJ1-1; V gene: TRBV7-2; clone size: NA; D gene: NA; CDR3 DNA: TGTGCCAGCAGCCCCGGGAGTGGACGGGAAGCTTTCTTT; CDR3 protein: CASSPGSGREAFF
J gene: TRBJ2-1; V gene: TRBV19; clone size: NA; D gene: NA; CDR3 DNA: TGTGCCAGTTCCCTCGCTAGCAGAGCCAATGAGCAGTTCTTC; CDR3 protein: CASSLASRANEQFF
J gene: TRBJ2-6; V gene: TRBV19; clone size: NA; D gene: NA; CDR3 DNA: TGTGCCAGTAGTATAGCAAGTCTCTCTGGGGCCAACGTCCTGACTTTC; CDR3 protein: CASSIASLSGANVLTF
J gene: TRBJ2-7; V gene: TRBV28; clone size: NA; D gene: NA; CDR3 DNA: TGTGCCAGTAGGGGCAGTATTCCCCCCTACGAGCAGTACTTC; CDR3 protein: CASRGSIPPYEQYF
J gene: TRBJ2-5; V gene: TRBV7-2; clone size: NA; D gene: NA; CDR3 DNA: TGTGCCAGCAGCTTAGCTTCATTCCGAGAGACCCAGTACTTC; CDR3 protein: CASSLASFRETQYF
J gene: TRBJ2-5; V gene: TRBV27; clone size: NA; D gene: NA; CDR3 DNA: TGTGCCAGCAGCCCATTGAACACGGGTTTTCAGGGGTGGCAAGAGACCCAGTACTTC; CDR3 protein: CASSPLNTGFQGWQETQYF
J gene: TRBJ2-7; V gene: TRBV19; clone size: NA; D gene: TRBD1; CDR3 DNA: TGTGCCAGTACCCCCCGGGGACAGGGTAGCTCCTACGAGCAGTACTTC; CDR3 protein: CASTPRGQGSSYEQYF
J gene: TRBJ2-7; V gene: TRBV25-1; clone size: NA; D gene: TRBD2; CDR3 DNA: TGTGCCAGCAGTGAAAGCGGGGTCTCCTACGAGCAGTACTTC; CDR3 protein: CASSESGVSYEQYF
J gene: TRBJ1-6; V gene: TRBV29-1; clone size: NA; D gene: NA; CDR3 DNA: TGCAGCGTCCAGCTCCCCGGGGGGGGAAATTCACCCCTCCACTTT; CDR3 protein: CSVQLPGGGNSPLHF
J gene: TRBJ2-1; V gene: TRBV7-2; clone size: NA; D gene: NA; CDR3 DNA: TGTGCCAGCCCCCCGGGGCCCGCGGTCAATGAGCAGTTCTTC; CDR3 protein: CASPPGPAVNEQFF
J gene: TRBJ2-5; V gene: TRBV7-8; clone size: NA; D gene: TRBD2; CDR3 DNA: TGTGCCAGCAGCCTAGGACTAGCGGTACAAGAGACCCAGTACTTC; CDR3 protein: CASSLGLAVQETQYF
J gene: TRBJ2-1; V gene: TRBV4-2; clone size: NA; D gene: NA; CDR3 DNA: TGTGCCAGCAGCCAAAGCTACGCGGGCGATGAGCAGTTCTTC; CDR3 protein: CASSQSYAGDEQFF
J gene: TRBJ2-2; V gene: TRBV7-6; clone size: NA; D gene: NA; CDR3 DNA: TGTGCCAGCAGCTTAGGAGGCAGCAGCTGGGAGCTGTTTTTT; CDR3 protein: CASSLGGSSWELFF
J gene: TRBJ2-3; V gene: TRBV9; clone size: NA; D gene: NA; CDR3 DNA: TGTGCCAGCAGCCCCCTACGCGGGATGCAGACGAATACGCAGTATTTT; CDR3 protein: CASSPLRGMQTNTQYF
J gene: TRBJ2-5; V gene: TRBV4-3; clone size: NA; D gene: TRBD2; CDR3 DNA: TGCGCCAGCAGCCAAGGGGCGGGGGGCGGAGAAGAGACCCAGTACTTC; CDR3 protein: CASSQGAGGGEETQYF
J gene: TRBJ2-7; V gene: TRBV4-3; clone size: NA; D gene: TRBD2; CDR3 DNA: TGCGCCAGCAGCCAAGATGGCGGAGCGGGGGTTGAGCAGTACTTC; CDR3 protein: CASSQDGGAGVEQYF
J gene: TRBJ2-5; V gene: TRBV2; clone size: NA; D gene: TRBD2; CDR3 DNA: TGTGCCAGCAATCAAAGGGGCGGGAGGATACAAGAGACCCAGTACTTC; CDR3 protein: CASNQRGGRIQETQYF
J gene: TRBJ2-2; V gene: TRBV5-4; clone size: few; D gene: NA; CDR3 DNA: TGTGCCAGCAGAGTTGTAACCGGGGAGCTGTTTTTT; CDR3 protein: CASRVVTGELFF
J gene: TRBJ2-1; V gene: TRBV2; clone size: NA; D gene: TRBD1; CDR3 DNA: TGTGCCAGCAGTTACGACAGGGGGCGTGGGAATGAGCAGTTCTTC; CDR3 protein: CASSYDRGRGNEQFF
J gene: TRBJ2-7; V gene: TRBV4-2; clone size: NA; D gene: NA; CDR3 DNA: TGTGCCAGCAGCCAAGATCTAGGAGGGGTCGAGCAGTACTTC; CDR3 protein: CASSQDLGGVEQYF
J gene: TRBJ2-5; V gene: TRBV12-1; clone size: NA; D gene: NA; CDR3 DNA: TGTGCCAGCAGCTTGGCTGCGGGGGGGCCCCTCCAAGAGACCCAGTACTTC; CDR3 protein: CASSLAAGGPLQETQYF
J gene: TRBJ1-2; V gene: TRBV29-1; clone size: NA; D gene: NA; CDR3 DNA: TGCAGCGTTGGACGGGTACAGAATGGCTACACCTTC; CDR3 protein: CSVGRVQNGYTF
J gene: TRBJ2-7; V gene: TRBV27; clone size: few; D gene: TRBD2; CDR3 DNA: TGTGCCAGCCAAGGAGGACTAGCGGGGGGCCCCAACTACGAGCAGTACTTC; CDR3 protein: CASQGGLAGGPNYEQYF
J gene: TRBJ1-1; V gene: TRBV29-1; clone size: NA; D gene: NA; CDR3 DNA: TGCAGCGTCGTTGAGCCCTTTACGAACACTGAAGCTTTCTTT; CDR3 protein: CSVVEPFTNTEAFF